The 29 T cell receptor beta chains listed next were all sequenced from one sample in a study of blood T cell repertoires in COVID-19. Only in-frame clones appear in the TCRdb table, and some are missing; sequencing was by immunoSEQ multiplex PCR. The sample lists more than 400,000 clones; roughly 87% were seen once. Sequenced: PBMCs or T cells enriched from blood (not recorded which). Every receptor here comes from a woman aged 18-35 years who had recovered from COVID-19.

This clone has more than one count but fewer than ten. DNA of the CDR3: TGTGCCAGCAGCTTAGGGACAGACCAAGAGACCCAGTACTTC. This sequence encodes CASSLGTDQETQYF. This rearrangement joins TRBV7-9 to TRBJ2-5, with D maybe TRBD1 (6 bases). The CDR3 is 14 residues long. The germline CDR1 and CDR2 sequences are SEHNR and FQNEAQ (reference sequence). V lost 1 base to trimming and J lost 0 bases, with 6 bases between them.

The CDR3 nucleotides are TGCGCCAGCAGCTACCCGGGACAGGCCTACGAGCAGTACTTC. This codes for CASSYPGQAYEQYF. This chain connects TRBV4-1 to TRBJ2-7; 8 bases map to TRBD1. The germline CDR1 and CDR2 sequences are MGHRA and YSYEKL. This CDR3 is built from 14 residues. After removal of 5 bases from V and 2 bases from J, the junction contained 5 bases not matched to a gene.

CDR3 sequence (DNA): TGTGCCAGCAGCCGACAGGGAAAAAGCGGCTACACCTTC. Its protein is CASSRQGKSGYTF. The chain couples TRBV6-5 to TRBJ1-2; 7 bases align to TRBD1. V trimming: 6 bases; J trimming: 8 bases; junction bases outside the gene matches: 9. Germline loops: CDR1 MNHEY, CDR2 SVGAGI. The CDR3 length is 13 residues.

This chain uses TRBV19 with TRBJ2-2; 7 nucleotides line up with TRBD1. The CDR3 loop spans 15 amino acids. Germline CDR1 and CDR2: LNHDA and SQIVND (reference sequence). The junction had 5 bases not matched to a gene; V was cut back by 6 bases and J by 1 base. CDR3 sequence reads: CASSVDRWNTGELFF. The CDR3 DNA follows: TGTGCCAGTAGCGTGGACAGGTGGAACACCGGGGAGCTGTTTTTT.

V and J are TRBV12-5 and TRBJ1-2; maybe TRBD1 (6 bases). V dropped 0 bases and J dropped 7 bases, with 15 bases sitting between them. This CDR3 region has 15 residues. Germline CDR1 is LGHNT and CDR2 is FRNRAP. CDR3 loop: CASGLVPQGTRGYTF. DNA for the CDR3: TGTGCTAGTGGTTTGGTACCACAGGGAACTCGTGGCTACACCTTC.

V gene TRBV30 combines with J gene TRBJ1-1, with unresolved D. Per the germline V gene, CDR1 is GTSNPN and CDR2 is SVGIG (reference sequence). The CDR3 has 13 amino acids. Trimming pared 2 bases from V and 0 bases from J, leaving 7 bases between. The CDR3 coding sequence is TGTGCCTGGAGTACCAGTTTGAACACTGAAGCTTTCTTT. Protein product: CAWSTSLNTEAFF.

The J gene is TRBJ2-7, the V gene TRBV13; 8 nucleotides align to TRBD2. This CDR3 comprises 14 residues. Germline CDR1 PRHDT, CDR2 FYEKMQ (reference sequence). V trimming: 1 base; J trimming: 7 bases; junction bases outside the gene matches: 6. The CDR3 protein is CASSLVGGEREQYF. CDR3 sequence (DNA): TGTGCCAGCAGCTTAGTCGGGGGGGAGAGAGAGCAGTACTTC.

This rearrangement joins TRBV6-2 or TRBV6-3 to TRBJ2-5; 11 nucleotides align to TRBD2. Germline trimming cut 5 bases from V and 6 bases from J; bases unmatched to any gene: 8. CDR1 and CDR2 from the germline V gene are MNHEY and SVGEGT. The CDR3 totals 15 residues. CDR3 sequence (DNA): TGTGCCAGCAGTCCCTCCACTAGCGGGGGTAAGACCCAGTACTTC. Amino acids: CASSPSTSGGKTQYF.

The J gene is TRBJ2-7, the V gene TRBV25-1, with 10 bases lining up with TRBD2. The V gene's germline CDR1 is MGHDK and CDR2 SYGVNS. The CDR3 consists of 15 residues. V was pared by 4 bases and J by 2 bases, with 5 bases of the junction left unmatched. CDR3 in amino acids: CASSGRTSGPYEQYF. CDR3 nucleotide sequence: TGTGCCAGCAGTGGGCGGACTAGCGGACCCTACGAGCAGTACTTC.

The chain joins TRBV6-5 to TRBJ2-3, with 8 bases fitting TRBD1. Looked up from germline, CDR1 is MNHEY and CDR2 is SVGAGI. The V gene end was trimmed by 6 bases and the J gene end by 6 bases; junction bases not matched to a gene: 5. This CDR3 region has 13 residues. The CDR3 is CASRLDRADTQYF. DNA of the CDR3: TGTGCCAGCAGACTGGACAGGGCGGATACGCAGTATTTT.

The genes are TRBV15 and TRBJ1-3; the match to TRBD1 covers 8 bases. CDR1 is LNHNV and CDR2 is YYDKDF in the germline V gene (reference sequence). Trimming cost V 5 bases and J 5 bases; bases outside gene matches: 14. The CDR3 is made up of 17 amino acids. CDR3 sequence reads: CATSGWTGMPERNTIYF. CDR3 nucleotides: TGTGCCACCAGCGGTTGGACAGGGATGCCTGAGAGAAACACCATATATTTT.

The chain employs TRBV27 and TRBJ2-2; the D gene is possibly TRBD1 (5 bases). The germline CDR1 and CDR2 sequences are MNHEY and SMNVEV (reference sequence). This CDR3 comprises 15 residues. Trimming took off 2 bases at V and 4 bases at J, with 11 bases between the two ends. The CDR3 is CASSLVGVSTGELFF. CDR3 bases: TGTGCCAGCAGTTTAGTAGGGGTTTCCACCGGGGAGCTGTTTTTT.

V is TRBV7-9 and J is TRBJ1-5; a weak D match, TRBD1 (6 bases). The V gene lost 4 bases and the J gene lost 10 bases, with 23 bases spanning the gap. Germline assignment: CDR1 SEHNR and CDR2 FQNEAQ (reference sequence). The CDR3 spans 16 residues. The DNA of the CDR3 is TGTGCCAGCAGCTCGTCACCCGGCAGGGGTATGCAACCCCAGCATTTT. This sequence encodes CASSSSPGRGMQPQHF.

The chain carries TRBV2 and TRBJ1-4; D not certain. In germline, CDR1 is SNHLY, CDR2 FYNNEI. Trimming took 1 base from V and 8 from J, leaving 14 bases between them. This CDR3 region has 15 residues. CDR3 protein: CASSEVAEVREKLFF. CDR3 nucleotides: TGTGCCAGCAGTGAAGTTGCGGAGGTTCGCGAAAAACTGTTTTTT. The variable domain in full, with the rest retrieved from reference TRBV2 and TRBJ1-4, is EPEVTQTPSHQVTQMGQEVILRCVPISNHLYFYWYRQILGQKVEFLVSFYNNEISEKSEIFDDQFSVERPDGSNFTLKIRSTKLEDSAMYFCASSEVAEVREKLFFGSGTQLSVL.

This clone was detected once. The chain couples TRBV28 to TRBJ2-7; D is unclear. From germline, CDR1 is MDHEN and CDR2 SYDVKM. The V and J ends lost 6 bases and 0 bases respectively, with 12 bases between them. This CDR3 comprises 14 residues. The CDR3 protein is CASSRLGVSYEQYF. CDR3 bases: TGTGCCAGCAGCCGACTTGGAGTCTCCTACGAGCAGTACTTC.

V and J are TRBV7-6 and TRBJ2-7, with 9 bases that match TRBD1. Germline-derived CDR1 and CDR2 are SGHVS and FNYEAQ. The CDR3 runs 15 residues. V lost 4 bases to trimming and J lost 5 bases; unmatched junction nucleotides: 9. The CDR3 bases are TGTGCCAGCAGCTCCCCGGGACAGGGTGAGGACGAGCAGTACTTC. Protein sequence: CASSSPGQGEDEQYF.

The gene calls are TRBV3-1 (or the pseudogene TRBV3-2) and TRBJ2-7, with unresolved D. The CDR3 length is 12 residues. V gave up 2 bases and J gave up 3 bases, with 5 bases separating them. Germline CDR1 LGHDT, CDR2 YNNKEL (reference sequence). CDR3 DNA: TGTGCCAGCAGCCAAAGCCTCTACGAGCAGTACTTC. Amino acid sequence: CASSQSLYEQYF.

This clone was detected ten times or more. V is TRBV5-1 and J is TRBJ2-2; no definite D call. Germline-derived CDR1 and CDR2 are SGHRS and YFSETQ. The V end lost 7 bases, the J end lost 4 bases, and 17 bases lay between the germline ends. The CDR3 has 15 amino acids. CDR3 sequence (DNA): TGCGCCAGCCTTCCCCCGGCCGCAGGCACCGGGGAGCTGTTTTTT. This gives the protein CASLPPAAGTGELFF.

This clone was seen a handful of times. The rearrangement links TRBV11-2 to TRBJ1-4, with D possibly matching TRBD1 (5 bases). CDR1 and CDR2 (germline): SGHAT, FQNNGV. The CDR3 length is 16 residues. V lost 5 bases, J lost 8 bases, and 21 bases lay in between. The CDR3 region is CASSQSLPGVREKLFF. CDR3 DNA: TGTGCCAGCAGCCAATCCCTCCCGGGGGTAAGGGAAAAACTGTTTTTT.

The rearrangement uses TRBV5-5 and TRBJ2-1; D is unresolved. V was clipped by 2 bases and J by 8 bases, with 5 bases between them. CDR1 and CDR2 (germline): SGHKS, YYEKEE (reference sequence). This CDR3 contains 11 residues. In DNA, the CDR3 is TGTGCCAGCAGCTTTTTCGATGAGCAGTTCTTC. Translating it yields CASSFFDEQFF.

This chain connects TRBV6-5 to TRBJ2-3; the match to TRBD2 covers 9 bases. In germline, CDR1 is MNHEY, CDR2 SVGAGI. CDR3 length: 15 residues. V lost 6 bases and J lost 5; bases outside the gene matches: 9. The CDR3 region is CASSSGLAGRDTQYF. CDR3 nucleotides: TGTGCCAGCAGCTCGGGACTAGCAGGTAGAGATACGCAGTATTTT.

With regard to this clone: This sample includes further DNA sequences coding for the same CDR3. This sequence joins TRBV6-5 and TRBJ2-7; D perhaps matches TRBD1 (6 bases). CDR1 is MNHEY and CDR2 is SVGAGI in the germline V gene. The CDR3 length is 13 residues. Trimming removed 2 bases from V and 3 bases from J, with 8 bases in between. CDR3: CASSYGGFYEQYF. The CDR3 coding sequence is TGTGCCAGCAGTTACGGGGGCTTCTACGAGCAGTACTTC.

The chain is built from TRBV5-1 and TRBJ1-5, with D maybe TRBD1 (5 bases). Germline CDR1 reads SGHRS; CDR2 reads YFSETQ. V lost 5 bases and J lost 5, with 14 bases in between. The CDR3 length is 14 residues. The CDR3 sequence: CASSEAGYDQPQHF. CDR3 sequence (DNA): TGCGCCAGCAGTGAGGCAGGGTATGATCAGCCCCAGCATTTT.

This chain joins TRBV30 and TRBJ1-2; possible D gene TRBD1, 5 bases. V was shortened by 8 bases and J by 3 bases, with 7 bases between the two germline ends. Germline V lookup: CDR1 GTSNPN, CDR2 SVGIG (reference sequence). The CDR3 has 10 amino acids. This CDR3 reads CARRDYGYTF. CDR3 nucleotides: TGTGCCCGCAGGGACTATGGCTACACCTTC. The whole variable domain, remainder taken from reference TRBV30 and TRBJ1-2, is SQTIHQWPATLVQPVGSPLSLECTVEGTSNPNLYWYRQAAGRGLQLLFYSVGIGQISSEVPQNLSASRPQDRQFILSSKKLLLSDSGFYLCARRDYGYTFGSGTRLTVV.

This clone was detected ten times or more. The V gene is TRBV7-8, the J gene TRBJ1-6; D is perhaps TRBD1 (5 bases). The germline CDR1 and CDR2 sequences are SGHVS and FQNEAQ. This CDR3 is 16 amino acids long. V dropped 1 base and J dropped 5 bases, with 12 bases sitting between them. The CDR3 DNA reads as TGTGCCAGCAGCTTAGGGACACCTCGGAATAATTCACCCCTCCACTTT. Protein sequence: CASSLGTPRNNSPLHF. Using reference TRBV7-8 and TRBJ1-6 for the parts outside the CDR3, the full variable domain is GAGVSQSPRYKVAKRGQDVALRCDPISGHVSLFWYQQALGQGPEFLTYFQNEAQLDKSGLPSDRFFAERPEGSVSTLKIQRTQQEDSAVYLCASSLGTPRNNSPLHFGNGTRLTVT.

This chain connects TRBV28 to TRBJ2-6; a weak D match, TRBD1 (5 bases). The germline CDR1 and CDR2 sequences are MDHEN and SYDVKM. V was cut by 6 bases and J by 2 bases, with 17 bases left in between. This CDR3 is 17 amino acids long. Here the CDR3 DNA reads TGTGCCAGCAGACCCCAGACAGCATTTACTGGGGCCAACGTCCTGACTTTC. Amino acid sequence: CASRPQTAFTGANVLTF.

This clone was recorded once. The chain joins TRBV18 to TRBJ2-3, with a possible D match to TRBD2 (6 bases). Germline lookup yields CDR1 KGHSH and CDR2 LQKENI. There are 14 residues in the CDR3. V was shortened by 0 bases and J by 5 bases, with 9 bases between the two germline ends. This CDR3 is CASSPPTRGDTQYF. The CDR3, as DNA: TGTGCCAGCTCACCACCGACTAGGGGAGATACGCAGTATTTT.

V gene TRBV14 combines with J gene TRBJ2-5, with no clear D. The germline V gene encodes CDR1 SGHDN and CDR2 FVKESK. Trimming removed 3 bases from V and 3 bases from J, with 8 bases in between. This CDR3 is built from 13 residues. The CDR3: CASSHDFEETQYF. The CDR3 DNA follows: TGTGCCAGCAGCCATGACTTTGAAGAGACCCAGTACTTC. Variable domain in full (rest from reference TRBV14 and TRBJ2-5): EAGVTQFPSHSVIEKGQTVTLRCDPISGHDNLYWYRRVMGKEIKFLLHFVKESKQDESGMPNNRFLAERTGGTYSTLKVQPAELEDSGVYFCASSHDFEETQYFGPGTRLLVL.

The chain joins TRBV7-8 to TRBJ1-1, with D perhaps matching TRBD1 (5 bases). Germline CDR1 SGHVS, CDR2 FQNEAQ. V lost 0 bases and J 0 bases, leaving 8 bases between the germline ends. The CDR3 is 15 amino acids. DNA for the CDR3: TGTGCCAGCAGCTTAGCGACAGTTATGAACACTGAAGCTTTCTTT. This encodes CASSLATVMNTEAFF.